Following are 10 T cell receptor beta chains from one sample sequenced in a study of a mutant IDH1 vaccine in newly diagnosed glioma. Their target antigens are unknown. Regarding time point: week 23, last vaccination. It was 300 ug of mutant IDH1 20-mer peptide that made up each vaccine dose, given with topical imiquimod. Sequencing was performed with immunoSEQ multiplex PCR; in TCRdb, only in-frame clones are kept and a portion is missing. Seen here are approximately 70,000 clones, roughly 84% observed once, and the top ten hold 13%. Here the sequenced sample was PBMCs, taken from a glioma patient whose treatment included an IDH1 peptide vaccine. The receptors shown here come from a man younger than 35 with glioma.

The chain employs TRBV5-1 and TRBJ1-1, with D maybe TRBD1 (6 bases). CDR3 size: 15 residues. Trimming shortened V by 4 bases and J by 0 bases, and 13 bases separated the two germline ends. Germline V gene data show CDR1 as SGHRS and CDR2 as YFSETQ. This CDR3 reads CASSPTGSMNTEAFF. CDR3 in DNA: TGCGCCAGCAGCCCGACAGGCTCAATGAACACTGAAGCTTTCTTT. The entire variable domain, with the rest obtained from reference TRBV5-1 and TRBJ1-1, is as follows: KAGVTQTPRYLIKTRGQQVTLSCSPISGHRSVSWYQQTPGQGLQFLFEYFSETQRNKGNFPGRFSGRQFSNSRSEMNVSTLELGDSALYLCASSPTGSMNTEAFFGQGTRLTVV.

The rearrangement joins TRBV27 to TRBJ2-3, with TRBD1 matching 10 bases. This CDR3 contains 15 residues. From germline, CDR1 is MNHEY and CDR2 SMNVEV (reference sequence). Trimming took 3 bases from V and 6 from J; bases not matched to a gene: 6. The CDR3 reads CASSFGDRGGDTQYF. DNA of the CDR3: TGTGCCAGCAGTTTTGGGGACAGGGGTGGCGATACGCAGTATTTT.

V gene TRBV7-9 combines with J gene TRBJ2-5; TRBD1 matches at 7 bases. The CDR3 is made up of 16 amino acids. V was pared by 5 bases and J by 0 bases, with 9 bases of the junction left unmatched. The germline gives CDR1 SEHNR, CDR2 FQNEAQ (reference sequence). The CDR3 loop is CASSVDRGPYQETQYF. The CDR3 DNA is TGTGCCAGCAGCGTCGATAGGGGGCCGTACCAAGAGACCCAGTACTTC.

This chain links TRBV30 with TRBJ2-3; 14 bases agree with TRBD2. The CDR3 is 16 amino acids. CDR1 is GTSNPN, CDR2 SVGIG, per germline (reference sequence). Trimming at V came to 3 bases and at J to 2 bases, leaving 4 bases not matched to a gene. The DNA of the CDR3 is TGTGCCTGGAGAGCGGGACTAGCGGGAGCCACAGATACGCAGTATTTT. This sequence encodes CAWRAGLAGATDTQYF. Together with reference TRBV30 and TRBJ2-3, the CDR3 gives the full variable domain: SQTIHQWPATLVQPVGSPLSLECTVEGTSNPNLYWYRQAAGRGLQLLFYSVGIGQISSEVPQNLSASRPQDRQFILSSKKLLLSDSGFYLCAWRAGLAGATDTQYFGPGTRLTVL.

The V and J genes are TRBV5-5 and TRBJ2-7; TRBD2 matches at 8 bases. CDR3 length: 15 residues. Trimming at V came to 2 bases and at J to 1 base, leaving 5 bases not matched to a gene. The germline V gene encodes CDR1 SGHKS and CDR2 YYEKEE (reference sequence). Written as DNA, the CDR3 is TGTGCCAGCAGCTTATTAGCGGGGAGGTCCTACGAGCAGTACTTC. Its protein is CASSLLAGRSYEQYF.

The J gene is TRBJ2-5, the V gene TRBV30, with D possibly called TRBD1 or TRBD2 (5 bases each). Germline CDR1 and CDR2: GTSNPN and SVGIG (reference sequence). The CDR3 is 13 residues long. Trimming took 3 bases from V and 5 from J, leaving 13 bases between them. CDR3 nucleotide sequence: TGTGCCTGGAGGGTTGGGGGATCGGAGACCCAGTACTTC. Its translation is CAWRVGGSETQYF.

The CDR3 bases are TGTGCCAGCTCACCCCAAAAAAATCAGCCCCAGCATTTT. This translates into CASSPQKNQPQHF. The chain has TRBV18 and TRBJ1-5; D is undetermined. Germline assignment: CDR1 KGHSH and CDR2 LQKENI. This CDR3 contains 13 residues. The V end was cut by 3 bases, the J end by 4 bases, with 7 bases between. Full variable domain (missing parts from reference TRBV18 and TRBJ1-5): NAGVMQNPRHLVRRRGQEARLRCSPMKGHSHVYWYRQLPEEGLKFMVYLQKENIIDESGMPKERFSAEFPKEGPSILRIQQVVRGDSAAYFCASSPQKNQPQHFGDGTRLSIL.

The chain links TRBV28 to TRBJ2-3, with a possible D match to TRBD1 (5 bases). V lost 1 base to trimming and J lost 5 bases, with 10 bases between them. Germline V gene lookup returns CDR1 MDHEN and CDR2 SYDVKM. The CDR3 length is 14 residues. CDR3 DNA: TGTGCCAGCAGTTTATACGGGCAGGGAGATACGCAGTATTTT. Amino acid sequence: CASSLYGQGDTQYF.

The CDR3 region is CASSLGEGSTDTQYF. The CDR3 nucleotides are TGTGCCAGCAGCTTAGGAGAGGGCAGCACAGATACGCAGTATTTT. J is TRBJ2-3 and V is TRBV7-8; D might be TRBD2 (5 bases). Trimming removed 1 base at V and 0 bases at J, with 8 bases between. This CDR3 has 15 residues. Per the germline V gene, CDR1 is SGHVS and CDR2 is FQNEAQ.

The J gene is TRBJ2-7, the V gene TRBV5-5; D is unclear. The CDR3 loop spans 14 amino acids. In germline, CDR1 is SGHKS, CDR2 YYEKEE (reference sequence). Trimming left V 0 bases short and J 0 bases short, with 7 bases between. In DNA, the CDR3 is TGTGCCAGCAGCTTGGCTACGGGCTCCTACGAGCAGTACTTC. Translating gives CASSLATGSYEQYF.